Shown below are 4 T cell receptor beta chains from a single sample sequenced in a study of T-cell memory formation after mild COVID-19. TCRdb passed the 5' RACE reads through MiXCR, listing each CDR3 protein once. The sample consists of just over 60,000 distinct CDR3 sequences, about a tenth of them appearing once. The source material was PBMCs or a T cell subset sorted from them (not recorded which). These receptors were obtained from a man aged 18 to 29 who had mild COVID-19 (a few samples of this study predate the infection). Cell type and time point are not known.

This chain uses TRBV9 with TRBJ2-2; D may be TRBD2 (6 bases). Germline-derived CDR1 and CDR2 are SGDLS and YYNGEE. The CDR3 is made up of 14 amino acids. V lost 7 bases to trimming and J lost 2 bases, with 12 bases between them. CDR3: CASGAAGNTGELFF. DNA for the CDR3: TGTGCCAGCGGTGCTGCGGGAAACACCGGGGAGCTGTTTTTT.

This clonotype was seen a few times. The chain combines TRBV4-3 with TRBJ2-7, with TRBD2 matching over 7 bases. Germline lookup yields CDR1 LGHNA and CDR2 YSLEER. The junction had 2 bases not matched to a gene; V was cut back by 1 base and J by 5 bases. The CDR3 length is 13 residues. The DNA of the CDR3 is TGCGCCAGCAGCCAAGGCGGGGGTGACGAGCAGTACTTC. This sequence encodes CASSQGGGDEQYF.

This clonotype has at least ten counts. This chain links TRBV12-3 or TRBV12-4 with TRBJ2-5, with D possibly TRBD1 on 6 matching bases. CDR3 length: 14 amino acids. V lost 6 bases to trimming and J lost 6 bases, with 17 bases between them. The CDR3: CASSPRHREKTQYF. The CDR3 DNA reads TGTGCCAGCAGCCCCCGGCACAGGGAGAAGACCCAGTACTTC.

As concerns this clonotype: With a much larger clone just one base away, this may be a read error. The J gene is TRBJ2-5, the V gene TRBV5-1, with D hard to call. There are 15 residues in the CDR3. Germline V CDR1 and CDR2: SGHRS, YFSETQ. This CDR3 is CASSEQSAQPETKYF. The CDR3 nucleotides read TGCGCCAGCAGCGAGCAGTCGGCGCAGCCAGAGACCAAGTACTTC.